This T cell receptor beta chain is drawn from a study of blood T cell repertoires in COVID-19. Study details: The cDNA or gDNA used as material had been derived from T cells, B-cell-depleted T cells, or PBMCs.

Per the original data handling: The authors estimated nucleated cell counts from reference gene primer amplification. TCRdb's table, derived via immunoSEQ multiplex PCR, lists solely in-frame clones and lacks some. V and J calls and clone size are copied from that table; D and trimming were computed from the DNA. Of approximately 200,000 clones listed, approximately 90% are singletons. The sequencing input was PBMCs or T cells enriched from blood (not recorded which). The clonotype was recovered from a man between 25 and 39 years old who had recovered from COVID-19.

The CDR3 bases are TGTGCCGTCAGCGGGACCCTGACAGATACGCAGTATTTT. It yields the protein CAVSGTLTDTQYF. The chain combines TRBV19 with TRBJ2-3; 7 positions match TRBD2. The CDR3 contains 13 residues. The junction had 8 bases not matched to a gene; V was cut back by 11 bases and J by 3 bases. Looked up from germline, CDR1 is LNHDA and CDR2 is SQIVND (reference sequence). Supplemented by reference TRBV19 and TRBJ2-3, the full variable domain reads DGGITQSPKYLFRKEGQNVTLSCEQNLNHDAMYWYRQDPGQGLRLIYYSQIVNDFQKGDIAEGYSVSREKKESFPLTVTSAQKNPTAFYLCAVSGTLTDTQYFGPGTRLTVL.